The clone carrying this T cell receptor beta chain was detected a few times. This sample stems from a study of T-cell reconstitution after alpha-beta-depleted transplantation in children. A TCRbeta library incorporating unique molecular identifiers was prepared. Each CDR3 protein gets one entry after TCRdb re-called the PCR reads with MiXCR. The sample lists approximately 190,000 distinct CDR3 sequences; 6.3% were seen once. V lost 8 bases, J lost 3 bases, and 17 bases lay in between. From germline, CDR1 is MDHEN and CDR2 SYDVKM. This CDR3 spans 14 amino acids. The TCR was taken from a girl under two years old with combined immunodeficiency, due to receive a stem cell transplant. The sample was PBMCs, taken before TCRalphabeta/CD19-depleted stem cell transplant. J is TRBJ2-7 and V is TRBV28; D remains unclear. The CDR3 reads CASGLLAEYYEQYF. CDR3 sequence (DNA): TGTGCCAGCGGGTTACTCGCGGAGTACTACGAGCAGTACTTC.